This T cell receptor (beta chain) originates from a study of cytomegalovirus exposure and HLA in healthy donors. This PCR relied on a set of 60 Vbeta primers and 13 Jbeta primers. Generated by immunoSEQ multiplex PCR, the TCRdb table keeps only in-frame clones and is missing some. This table has about 240,000 clones, around 81% appearing once. CDR3 length equals 13 residues. V shed 0 bases and J shed 3 bases, with 6 bases lying between them. Looked up from germline, CDR1 is MNHEY and CDR2 is SMNVEV (reference sequence). This chain joins TRBV27 and TRBJ2-7, with D hard to call. This sequence was found in an older woman in good health and CMV-seropositive. The sequencing sample was made of PBMCs. CDR3 residues: CASSLSYGYEQYF. The CDR3 DNA follows: TGTGCCAGCAGTTTATCGTACGGCTACGAGCAGTACTTC.